Below, 14 T cell receptor beta chains from the same sample are listed, as sequenced in a study of blood T cells in healthy people across ages. With a J-beta primer mix and a sample-barcoded 5' primer, a second PCR ran roughly 7 to 11 cycles. TCRdb reprocessed the 5' RACE reads via MiXCR and lists one record per CDR3 protein. The repertoire holds about 800,000 distinct CDR3 sequences, with roughly 25% as singletons. The sample was also reused in another study, on T cells of mothers and their children.

The sequenced material came from blood. Receptors were obtained from a boy younger than 18 in good health.

This chain links TRBV18 with TRBJ2-1; no reliable D call. The CDR3 has 14 residues. Germline V gene data show CDR1 as KGHSH and CDR2 as LQKENI. Deletions cut 4 bases from V and 2 bases from J, with 9 bases between. This CDR3 is CASSQPAAYNEQFF. In DNA form, the CDR3 reads TGTGCCAGCTCACAACCGGCCGCCTACAATGAGCAGTTCTTC.

The chain joins TRBV6-2 or TRBV6-3 to TRBJ2-3; no definite D call. Trimming removed 0 bases at V and 6 bases at J, with 13 bases between. Looked up from germline, CDR1 is MNHEY and CDR2 is SVGEGT. This CDR3 spans 15 amino acids. The CDR3 loop is CASSYSLEAIDTQYF. The CDR3 bases are TGTGCCAGCAGTTACTCGTTAGAAGCAATCGATACGCAGTATTTT.

This clonotype was seen a handful of times. The chain carries TRBV29-1 and TRBJ2-3; 9 positions match TRBD2. CDR1 SQVTM and CDR2 ANQGSEA come from the germline V gene. The CDR3 is 14 amino acids. Unmatched junction bases numbered 10, after V lost 7 bases and J lost 5 bases. The CDR3, as DNA: TGCAGCGCGGGAGGTAGCGGGAGAGGAGATACGCAGTATTTT. It specifies CSAGGSGRGDTQYF.

This rearrangement joins TRBV11-1 to TRBJ2-5, with TRBD2 as a possible D gene (6 bases). The germline gives CDR1 SGHAT, CDR2 FQDESV (reference sequence). V lost 5 bases to trimming and J lost 7 bases, with 23 bases between them. This CDR3 contains 16 residues. The CDR3 coding sequence is TGTGCCAGCAGCCACCGCGAGGCGGGATTCGGTGGGACCCAGTACTTC. This gives the protein CASSHREAGFGGTQYF.

CDR3 protein: CSAREGHQPYYEQYF. CDR3 DNA: TGCAGTGCTAGGGAGGGACACCAACCATACTACGAGCAGTACTTC. V is TRBV20-1 and J is TRBJ2-5; D assignment may be TRBD1 or TRBD2 (6 bases each). The J call may not be correct, given that the DNA end is closer to TRBJ2-7. Germline CDR1 DFQATT, CDR2 SNEGSKA (reference sequence). CDR3 length equals 15 residues.

This clonotype has just a few counts. The CDR3 DNA sequence: TGCGCCAGCAGCATGACAGGGGATAATTCACCCCTCCACTTT. Protein product: CASSMTGDNSPLHF. The V and J genes are TRBV5-1 and TRBJ1-6; the match to TRBD1 covers 8 bases. The CDR3 is made up of 14 amino acids. V trimming: 4 bases; J trimming: 5 bases; junction bases outside the gene matches: 2. Germline loops: CDR1 SGHRS, CDR2 YFSETQ.

Only a few counts were recorded for this clonotype. V is TRBV28 and J is TRBJ2-4; no reliable D call. The germline V and J ends were trimmed by 6 bases and 0 bases, with 12 bases remaining between them. The CDR3 length is 15 residues. Germline V lookup: CDR1 MDHEN, CDR2 SYDVKM. The CDR3 DNA reads as TGTGCCAGCAGCTCAGTGATGGTAGCCAAAAACATTCAGTACTTC. This codes for CASSSVMVAKNIQYF.

The rearrangement joins TRBV5-1 to TRBJ2-7; TRBD2 aligns across 13 bases. V shed 1 base, J shed 6 bases, and the junction held 1 base outside the gene matches. The CDR3 extends over 14 amino acids. Germline CDR1 and CDR2: SGHRS and YFSETQ. This CDR3 is CASSLRTSGGEQYF. CDR3 DNA: TGCGCCAGCAGCTTGCGGACTAGCGGGGGCGAGCAGTACTTC.

This chain links TRBV29-1 with TRBJ2-3; D is unresolved. V was shortened by 5 bases and J by 3 bases, with 6 bases between the two germline ends. CDR3 length equals 11 residues. Germline V CDR1 and CDR2: SQVTM, ANQGSEA. In DNA form, the CDR3 reads TGCAGCGTTAGGCAGACAGATACGCAGTATTTT. Translating gives CSVRQTDTQYF.

This clonotype was detected a few times. The rearrangement uses TRBV10-3 and TRBJ2-3; 11 nucleotides agree with TRBD2. In germline, CDR1 is ENHRY, CDR2 SYGVKD. The V segment lost 2 bases and the J segment 7 bases; nucleotides outside the gene matches: 8. This CDR3 contains 16 residues. The CDR3 region is CAISEHSSGGTNTQYF. CDR3 DNA sequence: TGTGCCATCAGTGAGCATTCTAGCGGGGGGACCAATACGCAGTATTTT.

The chain is built from TRBV27 and TRBJ2-1, with 9 bases matching TRBD2. V shed 0 bases, J shed 7 bases, and the junction held 4 bases outside the gene matches. Germline V lookup: CDR1 MNHEY, CDR2 SMNVEV (reference sequence). The CDR3 is 15 amino acids. The CDR3 DNA follows: TGTGCCAGCAGTTTATCAGCGGGAGGTTGGAATGAGCAGTTCTTC. Its protein is CASSLSAGGWNEQFF.

The rearrangement uses TRBV7-2 and TRBJ2-7; the D gene is possibly TRBD1 (6 bases). Germline V gene sequence: CDR1 SGHTA, CDR2 FQGNSA. The CDR3 length is 14 residues. Trimming pared 2 bases from V and 3 bases from J, leaving 11 bases between. CDR3 amino acids: CASSLHQGHYEQYF. CDR3 DNA sequence: TGTGCCAGCAGCTTACACCAGGGGCACTACGAGCAGTACTTC.

V is TRBV7-9 and J is TRBJ1-2; 7 bases align to TRBD1. J lost 11 bases, V lost 5 bases, and 5 bases had no gene match. In germline, CDR1 is SEHNR, CDR2 FQNEAQ (reference sequence). The CDR3 sequence is 11 residues long. The CDR3 protein is CASSTGQVYTF. Written as DNA, the CDR3 is TGTGCCAGCAGCACCGGACAGGTTTACACCTTC.

A few counts support this clonotype. The chain employs TRBV20-1 and TRBJ2-1; 9 bases map to TRBD2. Germline V CDR1 and CDR2: DFQATT, SNEGSKA (reference sequence). CDR3 size: 18 residues. V lost 2 bases, J lost 4 bases, and 15 bases stayed unmatched. This CDR3 reads CSARRDSGSPLSYNEQFF. CDR3 DNA: TGCAGTGCTAGAAGGGATAGCGGGAGCCCCCTATCGTACAATGAGCAGTTCTTC.